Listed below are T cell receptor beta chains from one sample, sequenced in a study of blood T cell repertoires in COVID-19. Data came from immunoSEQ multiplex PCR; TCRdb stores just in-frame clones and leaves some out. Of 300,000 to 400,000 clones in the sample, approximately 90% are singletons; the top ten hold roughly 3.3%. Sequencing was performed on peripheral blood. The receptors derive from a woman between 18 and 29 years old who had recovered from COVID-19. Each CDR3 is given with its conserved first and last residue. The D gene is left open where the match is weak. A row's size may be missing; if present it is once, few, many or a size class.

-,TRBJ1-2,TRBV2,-,TGTGCCAGCAGCCTCCAGAATTCTAACTATGGCTACACCTTC,CASSLQNSNYGYTF
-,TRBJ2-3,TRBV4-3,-,TGCGCCAGCAGCCAACAGGTCTCGCCTAGCACAGATACGCAGTATTTT,CASSQQVSPSTDTQYF
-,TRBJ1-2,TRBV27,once,TGTGCCAGCAGCCTGGGGGGGGCCAACTATGGCTACACCTTC,CASSLGGANYGYTF
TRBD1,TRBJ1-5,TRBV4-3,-,TGCGCCAGCAGCCAAGATCGGACAGGGAGTCAGCCCCAGCATTTT,CASSQDRTGSQPQHF
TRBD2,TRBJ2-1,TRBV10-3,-,TGTGCCATCAGTGAGCTGTATGGCGGGAGGGCCTACAATGAGCAGTTCTTC,CAISELYGGRAYNEQFF
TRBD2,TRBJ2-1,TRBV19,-,TGTGCCAGTAGTACCCTAAGCGGGGGATCCTACAATGAGCAGTTCTTC,CASSTLSGGSYNEQFF
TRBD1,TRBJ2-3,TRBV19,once,TGTGCCAGCACAACAGGGGTTTTCACAGATACGCAGTATTTT,CASTTGVFTDTQYF
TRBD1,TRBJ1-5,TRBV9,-,TGTGCCAGCAGCGATAGCCCCGGACAGGGGGGCTTTCATCAGCCCCAGCATTTT,CASSDSPGQGGFHQPQHF
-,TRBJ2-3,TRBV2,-,TGTGCCAGCAGTGATAGGAGGACAGATACGCAGTATTTT,CASSDRRTDTQYF
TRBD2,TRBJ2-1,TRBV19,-,TGTGCCAGTAGTATGAAACTAGCGAGGGGAAACAATGAGCAGTTCTTC,CASSMKLARGNNEQFF
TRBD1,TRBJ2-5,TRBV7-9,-,TGTGCCAGCAGACTGACAGGGGATTTTGGTGAGACCCAGTACTTC,CASRLTGDFGETQYF
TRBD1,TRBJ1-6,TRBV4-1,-,TGCGCCAGCAGCAAAGAACCGGGACAGGGATTACGGTCACCCCTCCACTTT,CASSKEPGQGLRSPLHF
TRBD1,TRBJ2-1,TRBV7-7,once,TGTGCCAGCAGCTTTGGGACAGGGGGGGAGAATGAGCAGTTCTTC,CASSFGTGGENEQFF
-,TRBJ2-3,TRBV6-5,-,TGTGCCAGCAGTCAGAGCACAGATACGCAGTATTTT,CASSQSTDTQYF